The clone carrying this T cell receptor (beta chain) has at least ten counts. Its antigen remains unknown. TCRdb used MiXCR to reprocess the reads, holding one entry per CDR3 protein. The sample has 900,000 to 950,000 distinct CDR3 sequences, 30% to 40% seen once. This sample is part of a study of T cell repertoires in cytomegalovirus infection. Study information: Both a matching HLA type and CMV infection were indicated by public TCR beta signatures.

The V end lost 1 base, the J end lost 1 base, and 8 bases lay between the germline ends. The CDR3 consists of 14 residues. Germline V gene lookup returns CDR1 SGHTA and CDR2 FQGNSA. General study findings and limits: CMV-specific HLA-C-restricted TCR beta clonotypes dominated the ex vivo response.

V and J are TRBV7-2 and TRBJ2-7; D is unresolved. This specimen consisted of cultured CD8+ T cells from PBMCs, obtained from culture after CMV antigen stimulation. This receptor was identified in a human donor in good health (CMV status not recorded). Some clones in this sample may be carry-over from other donors' samples. The CDR3 protein is CASSLDPASYEQYV. CDR3 sequence (DNA): TGTGCCAGCAGCTTAGATCCAGCTTCCTACGAGCAGTACGTC.